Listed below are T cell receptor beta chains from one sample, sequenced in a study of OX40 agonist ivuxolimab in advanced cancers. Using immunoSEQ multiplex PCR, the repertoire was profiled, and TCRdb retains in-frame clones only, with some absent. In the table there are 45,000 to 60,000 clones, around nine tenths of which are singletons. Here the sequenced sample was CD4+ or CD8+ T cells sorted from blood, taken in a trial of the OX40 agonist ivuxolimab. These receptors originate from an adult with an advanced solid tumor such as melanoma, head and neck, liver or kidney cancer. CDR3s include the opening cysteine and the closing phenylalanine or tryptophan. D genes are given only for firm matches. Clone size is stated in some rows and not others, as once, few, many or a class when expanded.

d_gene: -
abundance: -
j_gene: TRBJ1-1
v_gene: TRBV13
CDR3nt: TGTGCCAGCCAGGGACTGAACACTGAAGCTTTCTTT
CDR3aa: CASQGLNTEAFF

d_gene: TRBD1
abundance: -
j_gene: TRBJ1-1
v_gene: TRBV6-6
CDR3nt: TGTGCCAGCAGGACAGGGGTCTTGAACACTGAAGCTTTCTTT
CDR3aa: CASRTGVLNTEAFF

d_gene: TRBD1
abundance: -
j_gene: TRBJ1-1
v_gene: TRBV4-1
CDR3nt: TGCGCCAGCAGCCAAGATCTGGGGACAGGGGCTGTGAACACTGAAGCTTTCTTT
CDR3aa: CASSQDLGTGAVNTEAFF

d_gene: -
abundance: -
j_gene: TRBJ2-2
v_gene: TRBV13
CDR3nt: TGTGCCAGCAGCCCGAACACCGGGGAGCTGTTTTTT
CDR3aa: CASSPNTGELFF

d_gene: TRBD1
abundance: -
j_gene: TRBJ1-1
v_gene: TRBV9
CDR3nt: TGTGCCAGCAGCATTAGCCGGGACAGGGGGATGAACACTGAAGCTTTCTTT
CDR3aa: CASSISRDRGMNTEAFF

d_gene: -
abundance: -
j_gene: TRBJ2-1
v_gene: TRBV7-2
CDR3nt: TGTGCCAGCAGCACAGTTTACAATGAGCAGTTCTTC
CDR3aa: CASSTVYNEQFF

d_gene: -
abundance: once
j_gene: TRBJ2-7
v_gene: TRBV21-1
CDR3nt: TGTGCCAGCAGCAAAGCGCAGCGGGAGGGCCAGAATGAGCAGTACTTC
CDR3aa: CASSKAQREGQNEQYF

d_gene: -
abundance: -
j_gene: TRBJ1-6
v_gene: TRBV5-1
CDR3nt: TGCGCCAGCAGCCCTCCGGCCAGGTTCTCACCCCTCCACTTT
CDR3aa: CASSPPARFSPLHF

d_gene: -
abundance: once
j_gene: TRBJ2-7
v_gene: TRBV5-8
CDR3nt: TGTGCCAGCATCCAGCGCCGAGATCCCTTATACGAGCAGTACTTC
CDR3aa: CASIQRRDPLYEQYF

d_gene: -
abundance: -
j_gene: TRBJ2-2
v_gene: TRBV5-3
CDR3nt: TGTGCCAGAAGCTTGGCAGGGGTAAACACCGGGGAGCTGTTTTTT
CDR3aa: CARSLAGVNTGELFF

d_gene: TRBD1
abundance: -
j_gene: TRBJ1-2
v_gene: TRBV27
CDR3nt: TGTGCCAGCAGTGTCACAGGGGTCTATGGCTACACCTTC
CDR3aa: CASSVTGVYGYTF

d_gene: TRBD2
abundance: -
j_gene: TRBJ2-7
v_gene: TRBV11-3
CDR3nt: TGTGCCAGCAGCCTAGCGGGAGTGAACTACGAGCAGTACTTC
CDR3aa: CASSLAGVNYEQYF

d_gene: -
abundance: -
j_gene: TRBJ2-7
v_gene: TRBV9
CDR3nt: TGTGCCAGCAGCGTAGGGGGAGAAGGGACCGAGCAGTACTTC
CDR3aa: CASSVGGEGTEQYF

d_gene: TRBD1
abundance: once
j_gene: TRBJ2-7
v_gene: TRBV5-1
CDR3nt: TGCGCCAGCAGCTTGGTTGGCAGGACAGGGGAGTACGAGCAGTACTTC
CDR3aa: CASSLVGRTGEYEQYF

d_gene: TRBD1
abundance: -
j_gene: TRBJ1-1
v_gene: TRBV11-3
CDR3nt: TGTGCCAGTACAGGGACAGGTCTTTTTGAAGCTTTCTTT
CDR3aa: CASTGTGLFEAFF

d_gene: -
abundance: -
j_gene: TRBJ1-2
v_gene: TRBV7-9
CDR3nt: TGTGCCAGCAGCGTAGCGAACTATGGCTACACCTTC
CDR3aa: CASSVANYGYTF

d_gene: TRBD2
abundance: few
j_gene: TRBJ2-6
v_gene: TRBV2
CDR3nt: TGTGCCAGGGATAAGGTGGTTAGCGGGGGAGACTCTGGGGCCAACGTCCTGACTTTC
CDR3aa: CARDKVVSGGDSGANVLTF

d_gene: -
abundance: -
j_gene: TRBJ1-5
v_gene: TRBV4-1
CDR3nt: TGCGCCAGCAGCCAAGGCAGGGATCGCCAGCCCCAGCATTTT
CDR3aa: CASSQGRDRQPQHF

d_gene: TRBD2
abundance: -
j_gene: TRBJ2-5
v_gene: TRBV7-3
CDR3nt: TGTGCCAGCAGCCCCTCGGGGGGTAGGTTGGAGACCCAGTACTTC
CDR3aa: CASSPSGGRLETQYF

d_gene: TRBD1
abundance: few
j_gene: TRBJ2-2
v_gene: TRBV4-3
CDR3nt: TGCGCCAGCAGCCAGCTCGACAGGGGGGGTGACACCGGGGAGCTGTTTTTT
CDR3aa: CASSQLDRGGDTGELFF

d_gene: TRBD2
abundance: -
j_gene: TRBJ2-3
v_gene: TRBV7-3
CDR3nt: TGTGCCAGCAGCCCAACTAGCGGGGGGGGACGGGAGCAGTATTTT
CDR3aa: CASSPTSGGGREQYF

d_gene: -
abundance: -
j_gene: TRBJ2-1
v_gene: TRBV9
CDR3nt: TGTGCCAGCAGCGCCCTTTTGACCAATGAGCAGTTCTTC
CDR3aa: CASSALLTNEQFF

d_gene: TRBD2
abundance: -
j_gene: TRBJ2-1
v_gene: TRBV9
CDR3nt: TGTGCCAGCACCCCGGGAACTAGCGGCGTCTACAATGAGCAGTTCTTC
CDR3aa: CASTPGTSGVYNEQFF

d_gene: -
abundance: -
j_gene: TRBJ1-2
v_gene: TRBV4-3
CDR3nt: TGCGCCAGCAGCCAAGACCAAGAGGGATATTATGGCTACACCTTC
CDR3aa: CASSQDQEGYYGYTF

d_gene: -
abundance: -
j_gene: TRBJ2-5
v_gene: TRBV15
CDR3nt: TGTGCCACCAGCAGAGATGATGCTGGGGACTTTTACCAAGAGACCCAGTACTTC
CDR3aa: CATSRDDAGDFYQETQYF

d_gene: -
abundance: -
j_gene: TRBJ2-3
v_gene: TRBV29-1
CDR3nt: TGCAGCGTTATCGGCACAGATACGCAGTATTTT
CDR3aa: CSVIGTDTQYF

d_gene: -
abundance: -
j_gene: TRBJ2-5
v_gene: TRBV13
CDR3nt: TGTGCCAGCAGCTTACAGGGGAGCGGCCAAGAGACCCAGTACTTC
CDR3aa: CASSLQGSGQETQYF

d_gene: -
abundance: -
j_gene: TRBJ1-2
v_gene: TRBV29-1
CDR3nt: TGCAGCGTTGATCCCGGGGGGCGCGACTATGGCTACACCTTC
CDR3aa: CSVDPGGRDYGYTF

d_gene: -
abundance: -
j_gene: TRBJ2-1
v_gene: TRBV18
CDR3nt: TGTGCCAGCTCACCAAAGTTTAATGAGCAGTTCTTC
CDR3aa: CASSPKFNEQFF

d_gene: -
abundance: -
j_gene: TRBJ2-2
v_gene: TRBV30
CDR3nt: TGTGCCTGGAGTAGGGGGGAGTCTTTCTTTTGGGAGCTGTTTTTT
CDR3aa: CAWSRGESFFWELFF

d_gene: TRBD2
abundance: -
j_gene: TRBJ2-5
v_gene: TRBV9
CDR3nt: TGTGCCAGCAGCGTAGGAGGTAGCGGGGGGTATGAGACCCAGTACTTC
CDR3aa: CASSVGGSGGYETQYF

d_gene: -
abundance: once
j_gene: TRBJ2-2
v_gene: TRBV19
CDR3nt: TGTGCCAGTAGTATTTCAGGGTCCGGGGAGCTGTTTTTT
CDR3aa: CASSISGSGELFF

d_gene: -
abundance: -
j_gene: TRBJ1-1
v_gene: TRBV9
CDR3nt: TGTGCCAGCAGCGTAACAGCTAACACTGAAGCTTTCTTT
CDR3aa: CASSVTANTEAFF

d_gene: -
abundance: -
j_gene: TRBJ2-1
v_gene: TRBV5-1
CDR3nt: TGCGCCAGCAGCTTGCGGGGCGGGGGCCAATCTTGGGTGTTCAATGAGCAGTTCTTC
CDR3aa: CASSLRGGGQSWVFNEQFF

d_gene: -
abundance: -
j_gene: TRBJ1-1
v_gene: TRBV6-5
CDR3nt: TGTGCCAGCAGTTACGGTACCTACACTGAAGCTTTCTTT
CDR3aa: CASSYGTYTEAFF

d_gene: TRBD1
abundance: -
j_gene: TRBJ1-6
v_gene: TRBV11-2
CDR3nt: TGTGCCAGCAGCTTAGGTCCGGGACAGTGGCATTCACCCCTCCACTTT
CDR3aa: CASSLGPGQWHSPLHF

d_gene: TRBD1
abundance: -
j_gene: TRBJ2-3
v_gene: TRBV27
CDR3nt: TGTGCCAGCCACAGGGGAGTGAGCACAGATACGCAGTATTTT
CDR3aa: CASHRGVSTDTQYF

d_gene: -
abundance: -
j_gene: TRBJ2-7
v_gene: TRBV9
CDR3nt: TGTGCCAGCAGCGCCGCCCCCGGGGCCCCTAACGAGCAGTACTTC
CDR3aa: CASSAAPGAPNEQYF

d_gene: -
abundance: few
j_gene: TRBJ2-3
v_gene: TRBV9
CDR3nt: TGTGCCAGCAGCGCCACAGATACGCAGTATTTT
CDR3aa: CASSATDTQYF

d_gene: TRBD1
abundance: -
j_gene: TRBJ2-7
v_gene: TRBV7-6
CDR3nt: TGTGCCAGCAGCTTAGGACAGGGAGTAACCGAGCAGTACTTC
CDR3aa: CASSLGQGVTEQYF

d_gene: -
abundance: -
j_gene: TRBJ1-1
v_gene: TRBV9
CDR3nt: TGTGCCAGCAGCCCTCCGACTCCTTCTGAAGCTTTCTTT
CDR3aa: CASSPPTPSEAFF